Listed below are T cell receptor beta chains from one sample, sequenced in a study of Graves' ophthalmopathy and Graves' hyperthyroidism. TCRdb independently ran MiXCR on the multiplex PCR reads; one entry per CDR3 protein. The repertoire holds about 240,000 distinct CDR3 sequences, with roughly 50% as singletons. Sequencing input: peripheral blood. The receptors derive from an adult man with Graves' ophthalmopathy. Both conserved end residues are part of each CDR3. A D gene is named only where the DNA matches it firmly. The size field is filled for only some rows; it gives once, few, many or a size class.

few	TRBJ1-6	TRBV25-1	.	CASSERPGLWGSPLHF	TGTGCCAGCAGTGAACGTCCGGGACTGTGGGGTTCACCCCTCCACTTT
once	TRBJ2-1	TRBV12-5	.	CASRDGDVYNEQFF	TGTGCCAGCAGAGACGGGGACGTATACAATGAGCAGTTCTTC
.	TRBJ2-7	TRBV5-4	.	CASSFSLDEQYF	TGTGCCAGCAGCTTCTCACTGGACGAGCAGTACTTC
few	TRBJ2-2	TRBV7-2	.	CASSYRTTGELFF	TGTGCCAGCAGCTACCGGACCACCGGGGAGCTGTTTTTT
.	TRBJ1-4	TRBV28	.	CASSLGVSQDAVF	TGTGCCAGCAGTTTGGGTGTGTCCCAAGATGCCGTTTTT
few	TRBJ1-6	TRBV28	.	CASTTTTLDNSPLHF	TGTGCCAGCACCACTACCACCTTAGACAATTCACCCCTCCACTTT
.	TRBJ1-1	TRBV7-9	.	CASSSRTRVNTEAFF	TGTGCCAGCAGTTCTCGGACACGAGTGAACACTGAAGCTTTCTTT
.	TRBJ1-2	TRBV7-6	.	CASSSLWGPGRNYGYTF	TGTGCCAGCAGCTCTCTATGGGGGCCGGGCCGTAACTATGGCTACACCTTC
few	TRBJ2-7	TRBV12-3/TRBV12-4	TRBD2	CASSITSGTYEQYF	TGTGCCAGCAGTATCACTAGCGGAACCTACGAGCAGTACTTC
.	TRBJ1-2	TRBV7-8	.	CASSSPIAGHMGGYTF	TGTGCCAGCAGCTCACCGATAGCGGGACATATGGGGGGCTACACCTTC
few	TRBJ2-2	TRBV19	.	CASSMSSANTGELFF	TGTGCCAGTAGTATGAGCTCGGCGAACACCGGGGAGCTGTTTTTT
.	TRBJ1-2	TRBV7-2	.	CASRHTGDPYGYTF	TGCGCCAGCAGGCATACTGGCGACCCCTATGGCTACACCTTC
.	TRBJ2-7	TRBV10-3	TRBD1	CASSYSGTASYEQYF	TGTGCCAGCAGTTATTCCGGGACAGCCTCCTACGAGCAGTACTTC
many	TRBJ1-2	TRBV20-1	.	CSARGGIGYGYTF	TGCAGTGCTAGAGGGGGGATCGGGTATGGCTACACCTTC
.	TRBJ1-2	TRBV4-1	.	CASSQETSNYGYTF	TGCGCCAGCAGCCAAGAGACCTCTAACTATGGCTACACCTTC
.	TRBJ2-5	TRBV12-3/TRBV12-4	.	CASSSPGKGGTQYF	TGTGCCAGCAGTTCACCGGGAAAGGGGGGGACCCAGTACTTC
few	TRBJ2-7	TRBV19	TRBD2	CASSIGLAEDEQYF	TGTGCCAGTAGTATAGGACTAGCGGAAGACGAGCAGTACTTC
.	TRBJ1-3	TRBV6-5	.	CASSSWGGNTIYF	TGTGCCAGCAGCTCCTGGGGAGGAAACACCATATATTTT